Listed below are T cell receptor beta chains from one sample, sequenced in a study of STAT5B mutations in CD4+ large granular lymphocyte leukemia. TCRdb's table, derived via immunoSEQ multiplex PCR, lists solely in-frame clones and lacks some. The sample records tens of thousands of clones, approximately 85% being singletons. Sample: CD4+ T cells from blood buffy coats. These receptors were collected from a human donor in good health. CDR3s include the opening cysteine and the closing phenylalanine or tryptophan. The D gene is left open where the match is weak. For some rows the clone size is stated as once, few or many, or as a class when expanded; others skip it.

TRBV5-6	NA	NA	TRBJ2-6	CASESGANVLTF	TGTGCCAGCGAGTCTGGGGCCAACGTCCTGACTTTC
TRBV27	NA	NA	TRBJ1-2	CASGTWTPRTNYGYTF	TGTGCCAGCGGAACCTGGACCCCGAGGACCAACTATGGCTACACCTTC
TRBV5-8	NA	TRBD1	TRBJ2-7	CASSRSGRGTYEQYF	TGTGCCAGCAGCCGTTCGGGCAGGGGGACCTACGAGCAGTACTTC
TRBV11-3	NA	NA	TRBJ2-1	CASSSRGEQFF	TGTGCCAGCAGTTCTCGGGGGGAGCAGTTCTTC
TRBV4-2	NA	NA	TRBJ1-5	CASSRAGTFDQPQHF	TGTGCCAGCAGCCGAGCCGGGACGTTTGATCAGCCCCAGCATTTT
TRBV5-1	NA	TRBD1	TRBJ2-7	CASSFGTVASYEQYF	TGCGCCAGCAGCTTCGGGACAGTGGCATCCTACGAGCAGTACTTC
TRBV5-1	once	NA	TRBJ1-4	CASSGSVGQPNEKLFF	TGCGCCAGCAGCGGGTCGGTGGGTCAGCCTAATGAAAAACTGTTTTTT
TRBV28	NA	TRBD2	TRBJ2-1	CASSLSGLAGPEQFF	TGTGCCAGCAGTTTATCGGGACTAGCGGGACCTGAGCAGTTCTTC
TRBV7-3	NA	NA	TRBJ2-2	CASSLQGSDGELFF	TGTGCCAGCAGCTTACAGGGATCTGACGGGGAGCTGTTTTTT
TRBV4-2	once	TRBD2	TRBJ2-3	CASSQDWLAGRQNTDTQYF	TGTGCCAGCAGCCAAGATTGGCTAGCGGGGAGACAAAACACAGATACGCAGTATTTT
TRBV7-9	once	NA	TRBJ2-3	CAGESADTQYF	TGTGCCGGGGAGTCGGCAGATACGCAGTATTTT
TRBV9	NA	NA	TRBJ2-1	CASSVGDNNEQFF	TGTGCCAGCAGCGTAGGCGACAACAATGAGCAGTTCTTC
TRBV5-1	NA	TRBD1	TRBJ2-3	CASSLQGAGDTQYF	TGCGCCAGCAGCTTGCAGGGGGCGGGAGATACGCAGTATTTT
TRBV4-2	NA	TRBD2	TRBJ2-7	CASSQLAGGLTYEQYF	TGTGCCAGCAGCCAACTAGCGGGGGGTCTCACCTACGAGCAGTACTTC
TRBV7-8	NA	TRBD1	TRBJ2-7	CASSLGAGTGVGEQYF	TGTGCCAGCAGCCTGGGGGCCGGGACAGGGGTGGGAGAGCAGTACTTC
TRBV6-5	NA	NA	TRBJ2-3	CASSLRSFGTQYF	TGTGCCAGCAGTCTGCGTAGTTTCGGTACGCAGTATTTT
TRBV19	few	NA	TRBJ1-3	CASSMVGRATGNTIYF	TGTGCCAGTAGTATGGTAGGCAGGGCTACTGGAAACACCATATATTTT
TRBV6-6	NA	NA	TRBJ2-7	CASSYGSSDLSYEQYF	TGTGCCAGCAGTTACGGGTCGTCTGACCTTTCCTACGAGCAGTACTTC
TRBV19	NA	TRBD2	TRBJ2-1	CASSISRLAGQNEQFF	TGTGCCAGTAGTATATCGAGACTAGCGGGCCAAAATGAGCAGTTCTTC
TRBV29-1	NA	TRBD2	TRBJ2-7	CSAQEGPSGSYEQYF	TGCAGCGCCCAAGAGGGGCCTAGCGGCTCCTACGAGCAGTACTTC
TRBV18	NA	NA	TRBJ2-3	CASSRPGLSIGISTDTQYF	TGTGCCAGCTCACGACCGGGACTCTCAATAGGGATTAGCACAGATACGCAGTATTTT
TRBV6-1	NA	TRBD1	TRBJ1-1	CASSKDRVRNTEAFF	TGTGCCAGCAGCAAAGACAGGGTTCGGAACACTGAAGCTTTCTTT
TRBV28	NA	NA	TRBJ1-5	CASTDPGTQQPQHF	TGTGCCAGCACTGACCCCGGGACACAACAGCCCCAGCATTTT
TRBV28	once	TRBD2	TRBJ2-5	CASVQGLRGARREGLFGTQYF	TGTGCCAGCGTACAAGGATTGCGGGGCGCTCGGCGGGAGGGCCTTTTCGGGACCCAGTACTTC
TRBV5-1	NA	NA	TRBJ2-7	CASSLEAGAPYEQYF	TGCGCCAGCAGCTTGGAGGCGGGGGCCCCCTACGAGCAGTACTTC
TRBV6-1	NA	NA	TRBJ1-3	CASSPGTAGNTIYF	TGTGCCAGCAGTCCCGGGACGGCTGGAAACACCATATATTTT
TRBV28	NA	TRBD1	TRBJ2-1	CASSFDRGLGEQFF	TGTGCCAGCAGTTTCGACAGGGGGCTCGGTGAGCAGTTCTTC
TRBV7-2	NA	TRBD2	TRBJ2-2	CASSSSGGAGELFF	TGTGCCAGCAGCTCTAGCGGTGGGGCCGGGGAGCTGTTTTTT
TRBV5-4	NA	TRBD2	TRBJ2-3	CASSLAGAPTDTQYF	TGTGCCAGCAGCTTAGCGGGGGCCCCCACAGATACGCAGTATTTT
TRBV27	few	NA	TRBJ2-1	CASSLNGPMWNEQFF	TGTGCCAGCAGTTTAAATGGCCCCATGTGGAATGAGCAGTTCTTC
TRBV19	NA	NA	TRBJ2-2	CASSINQNTGELFF	TGTGCCAGTAGTATCAACCAGAACACCGGGGAGCTGTTTTTT
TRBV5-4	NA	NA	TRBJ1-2	CASSPDSAYANYGYTF	TGTGCCAGCAGCCCGGACAGCGCTTATGCCAACTATGGCTACACCTTC
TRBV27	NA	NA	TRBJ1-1	CASRAPNVPNTEAFF	TGTGCCAGCAGAGCGCCGAACGTCCCGAACACTGAAGCTTTCTTT
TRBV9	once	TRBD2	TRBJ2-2	CASSVAGGAAGELFF	TGTGCCAGCAGCGTAGCCGGGGGGGCCGCCGGGGAGCTGTTTTTT